Each of the 20 T cell receptor beta chains below was sequenced from the same sample in a study of T-cell reconstitution after alpha-beta-depleted transplantation in children. It was with unique molecular identifiers that the TCRbeta library was prepared. TCRdb called the PCR reads again in MiXCR, with one record for every CDR3 protein. The table includes 70,000 to 95,000 distinct CDR3 sequences, less than 15% detected once. The input for sequencing was PBMCs from the stem cell graft donor, taken from the stem cell graft. The receptors shown here come from a human donor who donated a stem cell graft to a child with inherited bone marrow failure.

This clonotype was counted ten times or more. CDR3 DNA: TGTGCCAGCAGGAGGACAGGGGGTTCGTGGACAGATACGCAGTATTTT. Protein sequence: CASRRTGGSWTDTQYF. The chain carries TRBV12-3 or TRBV12-4 and TRBJ2-3; 10 positions agree with TRBD1. This CDR3 has 16 residues. The junction had 9 bases not matched to a gene; V was cut back by 6 bases and J by 3 bases.

This clonotype has at least ten counts. The chain links TRBV29-1 to TRBJ2-7; the match to TRBD2 covers 7 bases. Germline lookup yields CDR1 SQVTM and CDR2 ANQGSEA. V lost 6 bases to trimming and J lost 5 bases; unmatched junction nucleotides: 1. The CDR3 is 10 residues long. CDR3 protein: CSVGTNEQYF. Written as DNA, the CDR3 is TGCAGCGTGGGGACTAACGAGCAGTACTTC.

With respect to this clonotype: Compared with germline, one end of the junction differs, possibly owing to a read error. This chain links TRBV9 with TRBJ2-1; D might be TRBD2 (6 bases). Germline loops: CDR1 SGDLS, CDR2 YYNGEE. The CDR3 covers 13 residues. The CDR3 sequence is CASSGPGFNEQIF. CDR3 sequence (DNA): TGCGCCAGCAGCGGGCCCGGGTTCAATGAGCAGATCTTC.

The chain joins TRBV7-3 to TRBJ2-5; tentatively, D is TRBD1 or TRBD2 (5 bases each). The CDR3 spans 14 residues. Germline V gene lookup returns CDR1 SGHTA and CDR2 FQGTGA. The V end was cut by 8 bases, the J end by 2 bases, with 15 bases between. The CDR3 region has the DNA TGTGCCAGCTGCCTTAACGGGGCTCAAGAGACCCAGTACTTC. It is translated as CASCLNGAQETQYF. Based on the CDR3 plus reference TRBV7-3 and TRBJ2-5, the full variable domain is GAGVSQTPSNKVTEKGKYVELRCDPISGHTALYWYRQSLGQGPEFLIYFQGTGAADDSGLPNDRFFAVRPEGSVSTLKIQRTERGDSAVYLCASCLNGAQETQYFGPGTRLLVL.

This clonotype was observed many times. The chain recombines TRBV6-5 with TRBJ1-1, with D maybe TRBD1 (5 bases). Germline V gene data show CDR1 as MNHEY and CDR2 as SVGAGI. V was pared by 0 bases and J by 4 bases, with 6 bases between. The CDR3 is made up of 13 amino acids. The CDR3: CASSYSRGTEAFF. DNA of the CDR3: TGTGCCAGCAGTTACTCGAGGGGCACTGAAGCTTTCTTT.

The count of this clonotype is one. A much larger clone differs from this one at a single base, so this may be a read error. The J gene is TRBJ2-5, the V gene TRBV4-3, with D tentatively TRBD2 (5 bases). V dropped 1 base and J dropped 5 bases, with 11 bases sitting between them. CDR1 is LGHNA, CDR2 YSLEER, per germline. The CDR3 is made up of 14 amino acids. CDR3 DNA sequence: TGCGCCAGCAGCCAAGGCCCGGGAAGCGAGACCCAGTACTTC. Encoded protein: CASSQGPGSETQYF.

This clonotype was detected ten times or more. This CDR3 reads CASSPHRDFSTGELFF. CDR3 bases: TGCGCCAGCAGCCCTCACCGGGACTTCAGCACCGGGGAGCTGTTTTTT. V and J are TRBV5-1 and TRBJ2-2; maybe TRBD2 (6 bases). From germline, CDR1 is SGHRS and CDR2 YFSETQ. V gave up 4 bases and J gave up 4 bases, with 17 bases separating them. The CDR3 consists of 16 residues. Supplemented by reference TRBV5-1 and TRBJ2-2, the full variable domain reads KAGVTQTPRYLIKTRGQQVTLSCSPISGHRSVSWYQQTPGQGLQFLFEYFSETQRNKGNFPGRFSGRQFSNSRSEMNVSTLELGDSALYLCASSPHRDFSTGELFFGEGSRLTVL.

This clonotype was recorded at least ten times. The chain is built from TRBV11-1 and TRBJ2-4; D ambiguous. The CDR3 covers 14 residues. V was cut by 5 bases and J by 0 bases, with 8 bases left in between. CDR1 is SGHAT and CDR2 is FQDESV in the germline V gene (reference sequence). The CDR3 here is CASSERLAKNIQYF. CDR3 nucleotide sequence: TGTGCCAGCAGCGAGAGACTAGCCAAAAACATTCAGTACTTC.

This clonotype was detected a few times. Written as DNA, the CDR3 is TGCGCCAGCAGCCAAAGCCTAGCGGGAGGGCCTGAGCAGTTCTTC. Translating it yields CASSQSLAGGPEQFF. The V call is TRBV4-3, the J call TRBJ2-1; the match to TRBD2 covers 12 bases. J was trimmed by 9 bases and V by 2 bases; bases with no gene match: 5. The CDR3 has 15 amino acids. The germline gives CDR1 LGHNA, CDR2 YSLEER.

This clonotype was picked up many times. The chain is built from TRBV5-1 and TRBJ2-3; D is ambiguous. The germline CDR1 and CDR2 sequences are SGHRS and YFSETQ. The V and J ends lost 4 bases and 5 bases respectively, with 11 bases between them. The CDR3 runs to 13 residues. The CDR3 region is CASSPGPEDTQYF. Here the CDR3 DNA reads TGCGCCAGCAGCCCTGGACCCGAAGATACGCAGTATTTT.

This clonotype was seen many times. The chain carries TRBV15 and TRBJ2-4, with a weak D call TRBD1 (7 bases). The V end lost 6 bases, the J end lost 2 bases, and 26 bases lay between the germline ends. CDR1 is LNHNV and CDR2 is YYDKDF in the germline V gene (reference sequence). CDR3 length: 19 residues. The CDR3 reads CATSPLYGGGASTKNIQYF. In DNA, the CDR3 is TGTGCCACCAGTCCCCTTTATGGAGGGGGCGCGTCGACCAAAAACATTCAGTACTTC.

This clonotype was recorded at least ten times. The chain employs TRBV20-1 and TRBJ2-6; D ambiguous. Between the trimmed V and J ends, which lost 0 bases and 0 bases, there was a span of 6 bases. CDR1 and CDR2 from the germline V gene are DFQATT and SNEGSKA (reference sequence). The CDR3 covers 15 residues. The chain's CDR3 is CSARDLSSGANVLTF. CDR3 sequence (DNA): TGCAGTGCTAGAGATCTGAGCTCTGGGGCCAACGTCCTGACTTTC.

This clonotype has a count of ten or more. V and J are TRBV19 and TRBJ2-5; D is unclear. This CDR3 has 13 amino acids. The germline V gene encodes CDR1 LNHDA and CDR2 SQIVND (reference sequence). The germline V and J ends were trimmed by 3 bases and 5 bases, with 10 bases remaining between them. Written as DNA, the CDR3 is TGTGCCAGTAGTATTTCCTTCGCCGAGACCCAGTACTTC. Residues: CASSISFAETQYF.

This clonotype has a count of ten or more. This chain uses TRBV5-1 with TRBJ2-5, with 11 bases aligning to TRBD1. Germline V CDR1 and CDR2: SGHRS, YFSETQ. CDR3 length: 13 residues. J lost 5 bases, V lost 8 bases, and 5 bases had no gene match. CDR3: CASGQGARETQYF. The CDR3 DNA follows: TGCGCCAGTGGACAGGGGGCGCGGGAGACCCAGTACTTC.

This clonotype was picked up many times. The chain carries TRBV7-2 and TRBJ2-5, with TRBD2 matching 10 bases. Trimming took 1 base from V and 4 from J; bases not matched to a gene: 3. Per germline, CDR1 SGHTA and CDR2 FQGNSA. CDR3 length: 15 amino acids. CDR3 sequence reads: CASSLGAGGRETQYF. The CDR3 nucleotides are TGTGCCAGCAGCTTAGGAGCGGGAGGGCGAGAGACCCAGTACTTC.

This clonotype was counted only a few times. The gene calls are TRBV20-1 and TRBJ2-2, with D unclear. Germline V lookup: CDR1 DFQATT, CDR2 SNEGSKA (reference sequence). The germline V and J ends were trimmed by 0 bases and 1 base, with 0 bases remaining between them. The length of the CDR3 is 12 residues. CDR3 nucleotide sequence: TGCAGTGCTAGAGAGAACACCGGGGAGCTGTTTTTT. Amino acid sequence: CSARENTGELFF.

There are many counts of this clonotype. The J gene is TRBJ2-7, the V gene TRBV29-1; 10 bases match TRBD1. With 4 bases clipped from V and 9 bases from J, the junction kept 9 bases outside the gene matches. CDR3 size: 13 residues. Germline V gives CDR1 SQVTM, CDR2 ANQGSEA. In DNA, the CDR3 is TGCAGCGTTGGGTCTATGACAGGGGGCCTGCAGTACTTC. Its protein product is CSVGSMTGGLQYF.

This clonotype was counted at least ten times. This chain uses TRBV29-1 with TRBJ1-2; maybe TRBD1 (5 bases). V was shortened by 7 bases and J by 6 bases, with 15 bases between the two germline ends. CDR3 size: 12 residues. CDR1 and CDR2 from the germline V gene are SQVTM and ANQGSEA. The CDR3 DNA reads as TGCAGCGCTACTAGGGGCGGGGATGGCTACACCTTC. Its protein product is CSATRGGDGYTF.

This clonotype was found many times. V and J are TRBV28 and TRBJ2-7, with no clear D. From germline, CDR1 is MDHEN and CDR2 SYDVKM. The length of the CDR3 is 15 residues. V was pared by 2 bases and J by 0 bases, with 11 bases between. The CDR3 DNA sequence: TGTGCCAGCAGTTTACAAACCAGAAGCTCCTACGAGCAGTACTTC. Protein sequence: CASSLQTRSSYEQYF.

This clonotype was observed many times. This chain uses TRBV7-3 with TRBJ2-7, with 13 bases that match TRBD2. Germline V gene data show CDR1 as SGHTA and CDR2 as FQGTGA. V shed 4 bases, J shed 2 bases, and the junction held 5 bases outside the gene matches. The CDR3 is 16 residues long. CDR3 DNA sequence: TGTGCCAGCAGCTCCGGACTAGCGGGAGTCCCCTACGAGCAGTACTTC. It translates to CASSSGLAGVPYEQYF.